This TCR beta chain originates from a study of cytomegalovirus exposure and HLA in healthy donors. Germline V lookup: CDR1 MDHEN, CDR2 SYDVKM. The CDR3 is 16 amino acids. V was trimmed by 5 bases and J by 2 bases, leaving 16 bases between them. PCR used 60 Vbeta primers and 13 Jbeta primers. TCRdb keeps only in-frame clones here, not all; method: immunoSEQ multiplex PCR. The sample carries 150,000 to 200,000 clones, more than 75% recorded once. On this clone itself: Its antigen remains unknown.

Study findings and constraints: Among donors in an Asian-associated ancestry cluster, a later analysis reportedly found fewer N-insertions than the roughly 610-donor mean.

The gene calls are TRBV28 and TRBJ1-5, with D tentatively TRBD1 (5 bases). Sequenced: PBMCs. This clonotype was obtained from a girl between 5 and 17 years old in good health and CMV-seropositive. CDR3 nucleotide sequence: TGTGCCAGCAGTGGCGCAGGAGGGGCAGGCAATCAGCCCCAGCATTTT. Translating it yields CASSGAGGAGNQPQHF.